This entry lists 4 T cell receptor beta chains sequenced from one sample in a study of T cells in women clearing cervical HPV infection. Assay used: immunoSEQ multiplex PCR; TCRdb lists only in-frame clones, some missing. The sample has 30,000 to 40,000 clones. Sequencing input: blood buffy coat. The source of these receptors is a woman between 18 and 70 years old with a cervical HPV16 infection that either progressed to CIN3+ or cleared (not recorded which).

CDR3: CASSEGAWGNTIYF. CDR3 DNA, as far as it was read: TGTGCCAGCAGTGAGGGGGCATGGGGAAACACC. The gene calls are TRBV2 and TRBJ1-3; D might be TRBD1 (6 bases). The read ends 3 residues before the CDR3 terminus; that terminus is restored from the germline J gene. The CDR3 loop spans 14 amino acids. CDR1 and CDR2 (germline): SNHLY, FYNNEI. Trimming left V 3 bases short and J 4 bases short, with 10 bases between.

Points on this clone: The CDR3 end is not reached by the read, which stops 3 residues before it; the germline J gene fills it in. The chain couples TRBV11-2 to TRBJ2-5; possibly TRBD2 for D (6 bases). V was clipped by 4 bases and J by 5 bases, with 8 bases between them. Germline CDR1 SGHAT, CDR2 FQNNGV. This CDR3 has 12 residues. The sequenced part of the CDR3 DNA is TGTGCCAGCAGCTCGGAGGGGGAGACC. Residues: CASSSEGET. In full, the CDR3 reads CASSSEGETQYF.

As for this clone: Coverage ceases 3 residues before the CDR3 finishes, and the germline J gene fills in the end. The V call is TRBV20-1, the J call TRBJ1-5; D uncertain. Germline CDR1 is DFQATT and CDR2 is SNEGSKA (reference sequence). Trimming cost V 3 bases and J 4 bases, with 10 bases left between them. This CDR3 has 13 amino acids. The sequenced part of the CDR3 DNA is TGCAGTGCTAGGTCCGACACTAATCAGCCC. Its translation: CSARSDTNQP. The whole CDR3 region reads CSARSDTNQPQHF.

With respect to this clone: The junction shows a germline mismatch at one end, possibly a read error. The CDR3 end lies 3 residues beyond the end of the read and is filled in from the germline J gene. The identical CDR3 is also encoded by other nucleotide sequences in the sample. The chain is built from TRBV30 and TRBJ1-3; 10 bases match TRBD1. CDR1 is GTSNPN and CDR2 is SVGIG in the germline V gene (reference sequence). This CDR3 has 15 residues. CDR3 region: CAWSTGTGAGNTIYF. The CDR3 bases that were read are TGTGCCTGGAGTACTGGGACAGGGGCTGGAAACACA.